This T cell receptor (beta chain) was sequenced for a study of T cells in Graves' hyperthyroidism and ophthalmopathy. In the study overall: Specimen type is peripheral blood, collected at initial diagnosis prior to any treatment.

This clonotype was found many times. Germline values: CDR1 SNHLY, CDR2 FYNNEI. V gave up 7 bases and J gave up 2 bases; unmatched junction bases: 6. CDR3 length: 14 amino acids. Amplification of TCR beta CDR3 regions was performed using RNA transcripts as template. The HTBI primer set served for first-round RT-PCR of the TCR CDR3. A single record per CDR3 protein comes from TCRdb applying MiXCR to the multiplex PCR reads. The sample holds around 340,000 distinct CDR3 sequences, 21% seen once. This receptor was obtained from a woman aged 45-60 years with Graves' hyperthyroidism. The chain couples TRBV2 to TRBJ2-7; 9 bases match TRBD2. The specimen sequenced was blood. CDR3 sequence reads: CASIPTSGPYEQYF. The CDR3 DNA reads TGTGCCAGCATCCCGACTAGCGGTCCCTACGAGCAGTACTTC.